Below are 26 T cell receptor beta chains sequenced from a single sample in a study of technical replicates of blood from several donors. Data came from immunoSEQ multiplex PCR; TCRdb stores just in-frame clones and leaves some out. The sample lists more than 45,000 clones, 91% occurring once. Sequenced material: PBMCs. These receptor sequences come from a human donor in good health. Some clones in this sample may be carry-over from other donors' samples.

In this sample, this clone turned up once. The chain links TRBV5-5 to TRBJ2-2, with TRBD1 matching 7 bases. V gave up 2 bases and J gave up 5 bases; unmatched junction bases: 6. The CDR3 consists of 15 residues. The V gene's germline CDR1 is SGHKS and CDR2 YYEKEE (reference sequence). The chain's CDR3 is CASSLGTVLTGELFF. The CDR3 nucleotides are TGTGCCAGCAGCTTAGGGACAGTATTAACCGGGGAGCTGTTTTTT. The full variable domain, with the rest looked up from reference TRBV5-5 and TRBJ2-2, is DAGVTQSPTHLIKTRGQQVTLRCSPISGHKSVSWYQQVLGQGPQFIFQYYEKEERGRGNFPDRFSARQFPNYSSELNVNALLLGDSALYLCASSLGTVLTGELFFGEGSRLTVL.

This rearrangement joins TRBV6-6 to TRBJ1-1, with 9 bases fitting TRBD1. V lost 11 bases and J lost 1; bases outside the gene matches: 2. Germline V gene lookup returns CDR1 MNHNY and CDR2 SVGAGI (reference sequence). CDR3 size: 12 residues. CDR3 protein: CALQGANTEAFF. CDR3 sequence (DNA): TGTGCCTTACAGGGGGCGAACACTGAAGCTTTCTTT.

This chain uses TRBV7-9 with TRBJ1-5, with D perhaps TRBD1 (5 bases). Per the germline V gene, CDR1 is SEHNR and CDR2 is FQNEAQ (reference sequence). The CDR3 covers 13 residues. V was pared by 5 bases and J by 7 bases, with 12 bases between. CDR3 protein: CASSGTGLQPQHF. The CDR3 DNA is TGTGCCAGCAGCGGAACAGGTTTACAGCCCCAGCATTTT.

The chain is built from TRBV13 and TRBJ2-1; TRBD2 agrees at 13 bases. Germline trimming cut 5 bases from V and 9 bases from J; bases unmatched to any gene: 10. Germline CDR1 reads PRHDT; CDR2 reads FYEKMQ (reference sequence). This CDR3 region has 16 residues. The DNA for the CDR3 is TGTGCCAGCAGCCCAGGGACTAGCGGGACCCCAGGTGAGCAGTTCTTC. Translating it yields CASSPGTSGTPGEQFF.

The chain recombines TRBV4-1 with TRBJ2-3; 13 bases align to TRBD2. The CDR3 has 20 residues. Per the germline V gene, CDR1 is MGHRA and CDR2 is YSYEKL. Germline trimming cut 4 bases from V and 1 base from J; bases unmatched to any gene: 14. Here the CDR3 reads CASSPDPFRTSGRGTDTQYF. CDR3 coding DNA: TGCGCCAGCAGCCCCGACCCTTTTAGGACTAGCGGGAGAGGCACAGATACGCAGTATTTT.

The chain combines TRBV5-6 with TRBJ2-5; D is perhaps TRBD1 (6 bases). The CDR3 length is 16 residues. Per the germline V gene, CDR1 is SGHDT and CDR2 is YYEEEE. Trimming took off 0 bases at V and 5 bases at J, with 17 bases between the two ends. The CDR3 spells CASSLGAAGVRETQYF. CDR3 nucleotides: TGTGCCAGCAGCTTGGGGGCCGCAGGGGTCCGGGAGACCCAGTACTTC. The complete variable domain, with remaining parts taken from reference TRBV5-6 and TRBJ2-5, reads DAGVTQSPTHLIKTRGQQVTLRCSPKSGHDTVSWYQQALGQGPQFIFQYYEEEERQRGNFPDRFSGHQFPNYSSELNVNALLLGDSALYLCASSLGAAGVRETQYFGPGTRLLVL.

The chain combines TRBV25-1 with TRBJ1-6; D unresolved. This CDR3 has 18 amino acids. With 8 bases removed from V and 0 bases from J, the gap between germline ends came to 20 bases. Germline CDR1 and CDR2: MGHDK and SYGVNS. The CDR3 DNA reads as TGTGCCAGCTCTGGGAAGGGCGGGATAAGCTCCTATAATTCACCCCTCCACTTT. This sequence encodes CASSGKGGISSYNSPLHF.

The chain has TRBV27 and TRBJ2-7; TRBD2 agrees at 9 bases. Trimming at V came to 6 bases and at J to 0 bases, leaving 3 bases not matched to a gene. Germline loops: CDR1 MNHEY, CDR2 SMNVEV (reference sequence). There are 14 residues in the CDR3. Here the CDR3 reads CASRNSGSSYEQYF. The DNA for the CDR3 is TGTGCCAGCAGGAATAGCGGGAGCTCCTACGAGCAGTACTTC.

The chain has TRBV13 and TRBJ1-1; 12 bases map to TRBD1. The CDR3 spans 13 residues. Looked up from germline, CDR1 is PRHDT and CDR2 is FYEKMQ (reference sequence). V shed 5 bases, J shed 11 bases, and the junction held 6 bases outside the gene matches. The CDR3 DNA is TGTGCCAGCAGCCGGGACAGGGGGCTAGGTGCTTTCTTT. Its protein is CASSRDRGLGAFF.

The chain joins TRBV4-1 to TRBJ2-2; D is unresolved. Trimming left V 0 bases short and J 6 bases short, with 8 bases between. This CDR3 is 14 amino acids long. Germline CDR1 is MGHRA and CDR2 is YSYEKL. The CDR3 DNA reads as TGCGCCAGCAGCCAAGATTTTGACTCCGGGGAGCTGTTTTTT. It encodes CASSQDFDSGELFF.

The rearrangement joins TRBV10-3 to TRBJ1-6, with D uncertain. The germline V gene encodes CDR1 ENHRY and CDR2 SYGVKD. CDR3 length: 14 amino acids. Between the trimmed V and J ends, which lost 3 bases and 5 bases, there was a span of 8 bases. In DNA form, the CDR3 reads TGTGCCATCAGTGACGAGCTGGATAATTCACCCCTCCACTTT. Its protein product is CAISDELDNSPLHF.

The chain recombines TRBV7-8 with TRBJ1-1; 7 bases match TRBD1. CDR1 and CDR2 from the germline V gene are SGHVS and FQNEAQ. This CDR3 region has 14 residues. V was clipped by 2 bases and J by 3 bases; unmatched bases: 3. CDR3 nucleotides: TGTGCCAGCAGCTTAACAGGGGCCGACACTGAAGCTTTCTTT. It yields the protein CASSLTGADTEAFF.

V and J are TRBV6-5 and TRBJ2-6; D is unresolved. Germline V gene lookup returns CDR1 MNHEY and CDR2 SVGAGI. CDR3 length: 15 amino acids. V gave up 2 bases and J gave up 0 bases, with 5 bases separating them. The CDR3 nucleotides are TGTGCCAGCAGTTACGGGCGCTCTGGGGCCAACGTCCTGACTTTC. Its translation is CASSYGRSGANVLTF.

V and J are TRBV2 and TRBJ2-7; TRBD1 might be the D (5 bases). This CDR3 is built from 12 residues. With 8 bases removed from V and 4 bases from J, the gap between germline ends came to 12 bases. CDR1 is SNHLY and CDR2 is FYNNEI in the germline V gene. For the CDR3, the DNA is TGTGCCAGCTCTTCAGGGTGGTACGAGCAGTACTTC. It codes for CASSSGWYEQYF.

This clone was observed once. V is TRBV9 and J is TRBJ1-3; 7 nucleotides align to TRBD1. From germline, CDR1 is SGDLS and CDR2 YYNGEE. The ends lost 2 bases at V and 7 bases at J; junction bases unmatched: 3. The length of the CDR3 is 13 residues. The CDR3: CASSVGTENTIYF. The CDR3 DNA is TGTGCCAGCAGCGTCGGGACAGAGAACACCATATATTTT.

The chain has TRBV25-1 and TRBJ2-1; 8 bases fit TRBD2. This CDR3 is built from 13 residues. CDR1 is MGHDK, CDR2 SYGVNS, per germline. Trimming at V came to 5 bases and at J to 7 bases, leaving 4 bases not matched to a gene. The chain's CDR3 is CASSRSGGNEQFF. The CDR3 DNA is TGTGCCAGCAGTCGGAGCGGGGGTAATGAGCAGTTCTTC.

The rearrangement joins TRBV15 to TRBJ1-2; the D gene is possibly TRBD1 (6 bases). CDR1 and CDR2 from the germline V gene are LNHNV and YYDKDF (reference sequence). There are 14 residues in the CDR3. Trimming removed 3 bases at V and 4 bases at J, with 12 bases between. CDR3 in amino acids: CATSSPGEGYGYTF. DNA for the CDR3: TGTGCCACCAGCAGCCCAGGGGAAGGCTATGGCTACACCTTC.

The rearrangement joins TRBV11-2 to TRBJ1-4; 7 bases fit TRBD1. J was trimmed by 7 bases and V by 0 bases; bases with no gene match: 5. The germline V gene has CDR1 SGHAT and CDR2 FQNNGV. CDR3 length: 15 amino acids. The CDR3 reads CASSLETGILEKLFF. CDR3 nucleotides: TGTGCCAGCAGCTTAGAGACAGGGATACTTGAAAAACTGTTTTTT.

This clone was seen a handful of times. This sequence joins TRBV5-1 and TRBJ2-2, with 16 bases that match TRBD2. CDR1 SGHRS and CDR2 YFSETQ come from the germline V gene. V lost 4 bases and J lost 1; bases outside the gene matches: 13. The length of the CDR3 is 21 residues. The CDR3 DNA follows: TGCGCCAGCAGCCCCGAACCCGGGACTAGCGGGAGGGTGGGGAACACCGGGGAGCTGTTTTTT. This encodes CASSPEPGTSGRVGNTGELFF.

This clone is labeled as medium-sized. This sample also contains other DNA sequences that code for the same CDR3. V usage is TRBV5-1 and J usage is TRBJ1-1; tentative D call: TRBD1 (5 bases). Germline CDR1 is SGHRS and CDR2 is YFSETQ. V lost 0 bases, J lost 3 bases, and 9 bases lay in between. The CDR3 is 14 residues long. The CDR3 nucleotides are TGCGCCAGCAGCTTGGCGGGGGGGTACACTGAAGCTTTCTTT. It translates to CASSLAGGYTEAFF.

The chain combines TRBV7-3 with TRBJ2-7; 7 bases match TRBD2. Germline V gives CDR1 SGHTA, CDR2 FQGTGA. The CDR3 contains 14 residues. V trimming: 2 bases; J trimming: 6 bases; junction bases outside the gene matches: 7. The CDR3, as DNA: TGTGCCAGCAGCTTAGCCCGGACTAGTGGCGAGCAGTACTTC. Amino acid sequence: CASSLARTSGEQYF.

The chain has TRBV7-9 and TRBJ1-2; 8 bases agree with TRBD1. From germline, CDR1 is SEHNR and CDR2 FQNEAQ (reference sequence). The CDR3 runs to 15 residues. Unmatched junction bases numbered 10, after V lost 6 bases and J lost 4 bases. CDR3 loop: CASSRSGGKVYGYTF. CDR3 DNA: TGTGCCAGCAGTCGATCAGGGGGCAAGGTCTATGGCTACACCTTC.

The gene calls are TRBV30 and TRBJ2-1; 8 bases fit TRBD2. V was clipped by 7 bases and J by 6 bases; unmatched bases: 14. CDR1 GTSNPN and CDR2 SVGIG come from the germline V gene (reference sequence). The CDR3 extends over 15 amino acids. The CDR3 here is CAYTLAGREFNEQFF. The CDR3 DNA reads as TGTGCCTATACCTTAGCGGGACGGGAATTCAATGAGCAGTTCTTC.

This sequence joins TRBV7-8 and TRBJ1-5; perhaps TRBD1 as D (6 bases). The CDR3 has 16 amino acids. Trimming took 1 base from V and 3 from J, leaving 13 bases between them. Germline-derived CDR1 and CDR2 are SGHVS and FQNEAQ. CDR3 region: CASSLGRQEYNQPQHF. The CDR3 nucleotides are TGTGCCAGCAGCTTAGGGAGACAGGAGTACAATCAGCCCCAGCATTTT.

The chain has TRBV19 and TRBJ2-2; possibly TRBD2 for D (6 bases). The CDR3 is made up of 12 amino acids. The germline CDR1 and CDR2 sequences are LNHDA and SQIVND (reference sequence). Between the trimmed V and J ends, which lost 6 bases and 5 bases, there was a span of 7 bases. CDR3 nucleotide sequence: TGTGCCAGTAGGGCGGGGACCGGGGAGCTGTTTTTT. The encoded protein is CASRAGTGELFF.

The genes are TRBV28 and TRBJ1-4; 7 nucleotides align to TRBD1. The CDR3 sequence is 18 residues long. Germline V lookup: CDR1 MDHEN, CDR2 SYDVKM. V gave up 5 bases and J gave up 0 bases; unmatched junction bases: 12. In DNA form, the CDR3 reads TGTGCCAGCAGTCCCTACCGAGACAGGGTAACAACTAATGAAAAACTGTTTTTT. Translated, it gives CASSPYRDRVTTNEKLFF.